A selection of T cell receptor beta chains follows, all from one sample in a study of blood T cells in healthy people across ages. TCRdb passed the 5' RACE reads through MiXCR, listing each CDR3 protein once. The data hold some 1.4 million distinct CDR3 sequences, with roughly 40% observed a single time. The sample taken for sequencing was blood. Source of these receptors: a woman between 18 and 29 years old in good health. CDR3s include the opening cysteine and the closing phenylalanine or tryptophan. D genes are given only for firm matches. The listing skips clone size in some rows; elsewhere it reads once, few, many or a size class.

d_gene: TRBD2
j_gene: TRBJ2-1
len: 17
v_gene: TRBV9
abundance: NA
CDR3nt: TGTGCCAGCAGCATTCCGACTAGCGGGGGGTCCTACAATGAGCAGTTCTTC
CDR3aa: CASSIPTSGGSYNEQFF

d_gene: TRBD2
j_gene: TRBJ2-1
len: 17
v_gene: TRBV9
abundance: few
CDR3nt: TGTGCCAGCAGCGTAGGGCTAGCGGGGGACACATACAATGAGCAGTTCTTC
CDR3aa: CASSVGLAGDTYNEQFF

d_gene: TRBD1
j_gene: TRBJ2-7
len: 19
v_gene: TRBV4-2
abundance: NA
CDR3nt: TGTGCCAGCAGCCATGTCCCGGGACAGGGGGCCTCAAAACCCTACGAGCAGTACTTC
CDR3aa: CASSHVPGQGASKPYEQYF

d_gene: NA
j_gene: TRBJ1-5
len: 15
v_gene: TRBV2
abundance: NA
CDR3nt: TGTGCCAGCAGTGAAGATAAGGGAGGGGTTCAGCCCCAGCATTTT
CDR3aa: CASSEDKGGVQPQHF

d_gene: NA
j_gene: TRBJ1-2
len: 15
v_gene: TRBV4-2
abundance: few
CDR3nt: TGTGCCAGCAGCCAAGATGGAGGGCAGGTCTATGGCTACACCTTC
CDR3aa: CASSQDGGQVYGYTF

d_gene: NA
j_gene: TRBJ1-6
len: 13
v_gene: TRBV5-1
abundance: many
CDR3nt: TGCGCCAGCTCTGAGGCTATTGGTTCACCCCTCCACTTT
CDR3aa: CASSEAIGSPLHF

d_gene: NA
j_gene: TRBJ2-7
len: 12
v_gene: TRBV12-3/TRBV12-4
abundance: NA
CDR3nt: TGTGCCAGCAGCTACAATCCGGACGAGCAGTACTTC
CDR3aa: CASSYNPDEQYF

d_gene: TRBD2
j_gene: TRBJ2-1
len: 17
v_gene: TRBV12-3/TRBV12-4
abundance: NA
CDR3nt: TGTGCCAGCAATTCTCACGAGCGGGGCAGCTCCTACAATGAGCAGTTCTTC
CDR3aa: CASNSHERGSSYNEQFF

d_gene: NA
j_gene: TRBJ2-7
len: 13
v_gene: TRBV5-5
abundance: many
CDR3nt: TGTGCCAGCAGCTTCGGTCCGACAAACGAGCAGTACTTC
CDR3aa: CASSFGPTNEQYF

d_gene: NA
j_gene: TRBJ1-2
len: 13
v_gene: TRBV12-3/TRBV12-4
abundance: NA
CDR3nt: TGTGCCAGCAGTTTACGGGAGTTCTATGGCTACACCTTC
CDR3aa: CASSLREFYGYTF

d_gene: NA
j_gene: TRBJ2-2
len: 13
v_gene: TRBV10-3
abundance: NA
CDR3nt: TGTGCCTCGGCCAGGGTGAACACCGGGGAGCTGTTTTTT
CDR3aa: CASARVNTGELFF

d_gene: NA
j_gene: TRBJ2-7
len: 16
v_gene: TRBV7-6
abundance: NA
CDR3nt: TGTGCCAGCAGCTTATATGGGGGTAGGGTTGAGGAAAGGCAGTACTTC
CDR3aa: CASSLYGGRVEERQYF

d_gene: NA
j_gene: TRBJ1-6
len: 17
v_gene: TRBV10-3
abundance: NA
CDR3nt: TGTGCCATCAGTGAAGAGTGGGGGACGGGGAATAATTCACCCCTCCACTTT
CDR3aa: CAISEEWGTGNNSPLHF

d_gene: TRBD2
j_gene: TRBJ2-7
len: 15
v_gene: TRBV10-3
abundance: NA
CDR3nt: TGTGCCATCAGTGACCCTAGCGGGAGCACCTACGAGCAGTACTTC
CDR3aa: CAISDPSGSTYEQYF

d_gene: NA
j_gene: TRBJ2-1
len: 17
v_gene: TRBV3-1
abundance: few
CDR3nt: TGTGCCAGCAGCCATCCCTCCAGGGGGGGGGCTTACAATGAGCAGTTCTTC
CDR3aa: CASSHPSRGGAYNEQFF

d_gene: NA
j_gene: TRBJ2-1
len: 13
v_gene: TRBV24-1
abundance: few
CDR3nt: TGTGCCACCAGTGACCCCGACAGTTTTGGACAGTTCTTC
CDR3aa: CATSDPDSFGQFF

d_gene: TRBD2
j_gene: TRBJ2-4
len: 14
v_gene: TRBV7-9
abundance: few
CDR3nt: TGTGCCAGCAGGGCCGGGACTAGGGTCGGAGAGCAGTACTTC
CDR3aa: CASRAGTRVGEQYF

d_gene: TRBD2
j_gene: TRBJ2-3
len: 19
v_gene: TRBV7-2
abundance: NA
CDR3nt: TGTGCCAGCAGCGTCGAACAACTAGCGGGATGGGGTATGGGGGATACGCAGTATTTT
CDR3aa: CASSVEQLAGWGMGDTQYF

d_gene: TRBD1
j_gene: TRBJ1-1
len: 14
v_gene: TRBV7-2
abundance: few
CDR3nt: TGTGCCAGCAGCTTAGCGACCGGGACAGGTGAAGCTTTCTTT
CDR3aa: CASSLATGTGEAFF

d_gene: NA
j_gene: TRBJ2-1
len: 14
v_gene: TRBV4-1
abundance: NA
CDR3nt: TGCGCCAGCAGCCAGCGGGTTCACTACAATGAGCAGTTCTTC
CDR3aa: CASSQRVHYNEQFF

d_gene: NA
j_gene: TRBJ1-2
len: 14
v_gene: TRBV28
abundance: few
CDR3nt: TGTGCCAGCAGTCCCAGCGGGACTAACTATGGCTACACCTTC
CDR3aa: CASSPSGTNYGYTF

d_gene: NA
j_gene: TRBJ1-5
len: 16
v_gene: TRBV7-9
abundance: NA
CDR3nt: TGTGCCAGCAGCACTGGGGGCGGGGCGATAGGCCAGCCCCAGCATTTT
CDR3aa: CASSTGGGAIGQPQHF

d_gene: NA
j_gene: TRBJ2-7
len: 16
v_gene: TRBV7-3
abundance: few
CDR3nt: TGTGCCAGCAGCCCTATGGGAGACTCAAGATACTACGAGCAGTACTTC
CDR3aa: CASSPMGDSRYYEQYF

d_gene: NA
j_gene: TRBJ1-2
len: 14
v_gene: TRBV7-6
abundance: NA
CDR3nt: TGTGCCAGCAGCCAAGAATTGACAGACTATGGCTACACCTTC
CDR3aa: CASSQELTDYGYTF

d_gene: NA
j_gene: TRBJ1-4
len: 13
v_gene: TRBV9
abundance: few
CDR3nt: TGTGCCAGCAGCTTGACACCGAATGAAAAACTGTTTTTT
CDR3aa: CASSLTPNEKLFF

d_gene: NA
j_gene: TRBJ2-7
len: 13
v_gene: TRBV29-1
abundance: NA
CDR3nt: TGCAGCGTGGCTCCCCCGGGGTCCTACGAGCAGTACTTC
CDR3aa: CSVAPPGSYEQYF

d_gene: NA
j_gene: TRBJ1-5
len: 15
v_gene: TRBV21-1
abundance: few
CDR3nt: TGTGCCAGCAGCAAATCTTCCGGACTCAATCAGCCCCAGCATTTT
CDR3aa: CASSKSSGLNQPQHF

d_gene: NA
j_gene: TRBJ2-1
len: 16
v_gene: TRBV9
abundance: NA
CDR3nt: TGTGCCAGCAGCGCCCGAGGGGGTAGCTCCTACAATGAGCAGTTCTTC
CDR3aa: CASSARGGSSYNEQFF

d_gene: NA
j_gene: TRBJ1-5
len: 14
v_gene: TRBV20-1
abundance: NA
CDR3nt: TGCAGTGCTAGAGATTCAACCGAGAATCAGCCCCAGCATTTT
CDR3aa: CSARDSTENQPQHF

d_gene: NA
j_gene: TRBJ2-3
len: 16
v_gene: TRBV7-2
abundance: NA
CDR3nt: TGTGCCAGCAGCTATCTAGGAAGGGGCACCACAGATACGCAGTATTTT
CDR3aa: CASSYLGRGTTDTQYF

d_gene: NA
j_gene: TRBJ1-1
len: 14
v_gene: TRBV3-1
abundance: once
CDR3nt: TGTGCCAGCGGTGGGCCCACGCAGGGCACTGAAGCTTTCTTT
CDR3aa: CASGGPTQGTEAFF

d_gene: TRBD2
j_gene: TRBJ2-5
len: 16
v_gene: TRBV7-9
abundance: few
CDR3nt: TGTGCCAGCAGCTCCCCAGGTCTAGCGGCACAAGAGACCCAGTACTTC
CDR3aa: CASSSPGLAAQETQYF

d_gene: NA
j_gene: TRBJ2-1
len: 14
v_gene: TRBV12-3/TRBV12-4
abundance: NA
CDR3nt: TGTGCCAGGGAGGACTCGACTCCCTACAATGAGCAGTTCTTC
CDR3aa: CAREDSTPYNEQFF

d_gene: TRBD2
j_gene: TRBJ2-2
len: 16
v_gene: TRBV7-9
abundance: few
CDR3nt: TGTGCCAGCAGCCTTGTCGGAGCGGGGCCCACCGGGGAGCTGTTTTTT
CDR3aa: CASSLVGAGPTGELFF

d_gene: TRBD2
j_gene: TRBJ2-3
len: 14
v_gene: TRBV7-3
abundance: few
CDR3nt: TGTGCCAGCAGCTCTGGACTAGCCCCAGATACGCAGTATTTT
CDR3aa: CASSSGLAPDTQYF

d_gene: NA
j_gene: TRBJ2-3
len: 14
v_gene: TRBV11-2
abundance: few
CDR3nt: TGTGCCAGCAAGTCAGGGAGAAGCACAGATACGCAGTATTTT
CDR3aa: CASKSGRSTDTQYF

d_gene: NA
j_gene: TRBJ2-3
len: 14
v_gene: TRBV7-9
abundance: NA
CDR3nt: TGTGCCAGCAGCTTAGCGCTGAGTAGCGATCCGCAGTATTTT
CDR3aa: CASSLALSSDPQYF